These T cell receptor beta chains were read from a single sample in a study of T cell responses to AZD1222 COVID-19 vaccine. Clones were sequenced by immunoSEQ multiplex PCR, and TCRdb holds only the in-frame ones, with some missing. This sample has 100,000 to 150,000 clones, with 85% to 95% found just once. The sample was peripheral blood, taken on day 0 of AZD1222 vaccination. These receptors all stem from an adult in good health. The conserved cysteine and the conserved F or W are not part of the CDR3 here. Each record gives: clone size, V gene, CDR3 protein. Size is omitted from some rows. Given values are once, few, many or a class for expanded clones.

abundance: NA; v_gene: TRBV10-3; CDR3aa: AIRGSSGNTIY
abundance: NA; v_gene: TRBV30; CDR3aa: AWSVGLAEAF
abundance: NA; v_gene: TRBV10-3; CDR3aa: AIRGTSGSRSSYEQY
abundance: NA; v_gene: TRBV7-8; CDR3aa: ASSFTSYEQF
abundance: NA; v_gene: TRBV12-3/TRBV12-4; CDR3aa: ASRVGRPTEAF
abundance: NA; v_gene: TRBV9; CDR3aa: ASSESDRAVGEQF
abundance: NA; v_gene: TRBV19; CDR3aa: ASSPKRLPGNEQF
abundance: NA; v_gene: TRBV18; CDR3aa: ASSPPAGPRTQY
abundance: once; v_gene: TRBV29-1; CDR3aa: SVLGSRGGYT
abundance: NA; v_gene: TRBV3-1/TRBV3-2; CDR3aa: ASTYGLGTDTQY
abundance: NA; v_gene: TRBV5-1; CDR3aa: ASSLGTNTGELF
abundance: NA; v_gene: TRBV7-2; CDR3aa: ASSTYQETQY
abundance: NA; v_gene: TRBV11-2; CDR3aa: ASSRAPAKTSGGYT
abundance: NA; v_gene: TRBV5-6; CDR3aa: ASRGQGQLYNEKLF
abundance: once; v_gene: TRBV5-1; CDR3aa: ASSLARPAGEQY
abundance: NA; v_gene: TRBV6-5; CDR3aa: ASSHDRVDEKLF
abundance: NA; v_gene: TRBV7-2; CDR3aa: ASSSSGSRGDTQY
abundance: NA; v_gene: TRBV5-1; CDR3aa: ASSSGTSGNTDTQY
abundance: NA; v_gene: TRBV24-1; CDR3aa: ATSQDSYGYT
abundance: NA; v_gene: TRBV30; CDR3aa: AWQPYSYEQY
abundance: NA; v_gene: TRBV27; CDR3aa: ASLGVAGKAYEQY
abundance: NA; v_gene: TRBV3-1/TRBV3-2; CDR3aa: ASSQESQGSTDTQY
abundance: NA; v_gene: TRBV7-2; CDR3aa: ASSYGLATYEQY
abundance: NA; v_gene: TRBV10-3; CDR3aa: ATKLTSGRAVEQY
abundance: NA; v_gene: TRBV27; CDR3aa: ASSPGTASHEQY
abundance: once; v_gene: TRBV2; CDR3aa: ASRTGQATNEKLF
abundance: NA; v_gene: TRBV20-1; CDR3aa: SARFEVNAF
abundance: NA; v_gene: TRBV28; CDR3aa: ASSLGKMNTEAF
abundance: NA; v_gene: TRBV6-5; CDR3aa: ASVRSGYNEQF
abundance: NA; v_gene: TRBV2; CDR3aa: ASSEAFPWKTGVLYGYT
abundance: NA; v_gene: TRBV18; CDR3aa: ASSPDSSYEQY
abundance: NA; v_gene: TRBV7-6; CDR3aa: ASSRNSNQPQH
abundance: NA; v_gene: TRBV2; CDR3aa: ASSRQGLGEEKLF
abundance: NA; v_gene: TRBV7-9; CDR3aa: ASSRPGTGGFPEAF
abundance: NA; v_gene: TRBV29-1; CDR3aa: SVVWTDGYT
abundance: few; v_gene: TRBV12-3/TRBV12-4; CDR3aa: ASKELNTEAF
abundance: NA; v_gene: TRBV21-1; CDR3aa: ASSLPSTPRDREVAGTEAF
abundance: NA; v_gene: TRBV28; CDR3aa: ASTWDWETQY
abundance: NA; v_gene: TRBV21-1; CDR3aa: ASSKEGGQDTQY
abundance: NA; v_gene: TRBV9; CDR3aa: ASSVGAYNSPLH
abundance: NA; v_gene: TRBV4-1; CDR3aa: ASSQPYRTSVGELF
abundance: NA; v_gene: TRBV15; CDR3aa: ATSRDLAGELF